One and the same sample provided the 8 T cell receptor beta chains below, sequenced in a study of immune evolution from preneoplasia to lung adenocarcinoma. Some clones are missing from TCRdb's copy, which holds only in-frame ones; the method was immunoSEQ multiplex PCR. This repertoire shows about 8,100 clones, roughly 83% found once; its top ten account for approximately 2.9%. The sequencing sample was made of FFPE minimally invasive lung adenocarcinoma tissue. These receptors all come from a person between 65 and 79 years old with lung adenocarcinoma.

The chain couples TRBV5-1 to TRBJ1-1; tentatively, D is TRBD1 (5 bases). Germline CDR1 reads SGHRS; CDR2 reads YFSETQ. Deletions cut 0 bases from V and 3 bases from J, with 9 bases between. CDR3 length: 14 residues. CDR3 coding DNA: TGCGCCAGCAGCTTGGGTCAGGGCCACACTGAAGCTTTCTTT. Translation: CASSLGQGHTEAFF.

This rearrangement joins TRBV10-3 to TRBJ2-2, with D perhaps matching TRBD1 (6 bases). CDR1 and CDR2 (germline): ENHRY, SYGVKD. The length of the CDR3 is 15 residues. Trimming left V 0 bases short and J 4 bases short, with 9 bases between. The DNA for the CDR3 is TGTGCCATCAGTGAGTCTAACAGGGCCACCGGGGAGCTGTTTTTT. Its translation: CAISESNRATGELFF.

This chain connects TRBV5-6 to TRBJ1-1; D ambiguous. The V end was cut by 4 bases, the J end by 2 bases, with 9 bases between. The CDR3 is made up of 13 amino acids. The germline gives CDR1 SGHDT, CDR2 YYEEEE. CDR3 region: CASSLTRNTEAFF. As DNA, the CDR3 is TGTGCCAGCAGCCTTACCCGAAACACTGAAGCTTTCTTT.

This chain uses TRBV5-8 with TRBJ1-1; D call uncertain. The CDR3 loop spans 15 amino acids. CDR1 and CDR2 (germline): SGHTS, YDEGEE. V gave up 3 bases and J gave up 0 bases, with 12 bases separating them. As DNA, the CDR3 is TGTGCCAGCAGCTCTGCGGCGGTCATGAACACTGAAGCTTTCTTT. This codes for CASSSAAVMNTEAFF.

The chain recombines TRBV5-1 with TRBJ2-2; D is uncertain. The V end lost 0 bases, the J end lost 5 bases, and 5 bases lay between the germline ends. The germline V gene encodes CDR1 SGHRS and CDR2 YFSETQ. The CDR3 length is 13 residues. As DNA, the CDR3 is TGCGCCAGCAGCTTGGACCCTACCGGGGAGCTGTTTTTT. Its protein is CASSLDPTGELFF.

The chain couples TRBV18 to TRBJ2-3; 7 bases agree with TRBD2. In germline, CDR1 is KGHSH, CDR2 LQKENI. The CDR3 covers 16 residues. V lost 3 bases, J lost 3 bases, and 9 bases stayed unmatched. The CDR3 spells CASSPAAGASTDTQYF. In nucleotides, the CDR3 is TGTGCCAGCTCACCCGCGGCGGGAGCTTCGACAGATACGCAGTATTTT.

The chain uses TRBV6-5 and TRBJ1-4; D perhaps matches TRBD1 (6 bases). CDR1 is MNHEY and CDR2 is SVGAGI in the germline V gene. Trimming cost V 8 bases and J 0 bases, with 13 bases left between them. This CDR3 region has 15 residues. CDR3 region: CASGGGVATNEKLFF. The CDR3 region has the DNA TGTGCCAGCGGAGGGGGGGTCGCAACTAATGAAAAACTGTTTTTT.

The chain recombines TRBV9 with TRBJ1-5, with TRBD1 matching 8 bases. The germline CDR1 and CDR2 sequences are SGDLS and YYNGEE. The ends lost 4 bases at V and 3 bases at J; junction bases unmatched: 6. CDR3 length equals 15 residues. The chain's CDR3 is CASSPRGQSNQPQHF. CDR3 in DNA: TGTGCCAGCAGCCCCAGGGGGCAGTCCAATCAGCCCCAGCATTTT.